Presented here are 27 T cell receptor beta chains from one specimen sequenced in a study of T cells in Graves' hyperthyroidism and ophthalmopathy. What was amplified from RNA transcripts were TCR beta CDR3 regions. The TCR CDR3 first-round RT-PCR relied on the HTBI primer set. TCRdb re-derived calls from the multiplex PCR reads in MiXCR, one entry per CDR3 protein. The sample has around 350,000 distinct CDR3 sequences; roughly 13% are singletons. The material sequenced was blood. All receptors come from a woman aged 18-30 years with Graves' hyperthyroidism.

The chain joins TRBV5-5 to TRBJ1-1, with 11 bases fitting TRBD1. Trimming at V came to 9 bases and at J to 5 bases, leaving 9 bases not matched to a gene. Germline loops: CDR1 SGHKS, CDR2 YYEKEE (reference sequence). This CDR3 contains 14 residues. CDR3 in amino acids: CAIRTGGAETEAFF. The CDR3 region has the DNA TGTGCCATCCGGACAGGGGGCGCCGAAACTGAAGCTTTCTTT.

This clonotype was counted ten times or more. The rearrangement links TRBV7-9 to TRBJ2-5, with D unresolved. The CDR3 is 14 residues long. The germline V gene has CDR1 SEHNR and CDR2 FQNEAQ (reference sequence). Trimming left V 1 base short and J 5 bases short, with 11 bases between. Here the CDR3 reads CASSLGGTAETQYF. CDR3 sequence (DNA): TGTGCCAGCAGCTTAGGCGGTACGGCGGAGACCCAGTACTTC.

This clonotype has a count of ten or more. The chain joins TRBV2 to TRBJ1-1; possibly TRBD1 for D (5 bases). V was pared by 6 bases and J by 5 bases, with 13 bases between. The CDR3 consists of 13 residues. In germline, CDR1 is SNHLY, CDR2 FYNNEI. The DNA of the CDR3 is TGTGCCAGCAGGGACGGGGGTTGGACTGAAGCTTTCTTT. Residues: CASRDGGWTEAFF.

In its sample, this clonotype was seen many times. The chain employs TRBV6-1 and TRBJ1-3, with 7 bases fitting TRBD1. In germline, CDR1 is MNHNS, CDR2 SASEGT. The ends lost 3 bases at V and 2 bases at J; junction bases unmatched: 7. This CDR3 is 16 amino acids long. As DNA, the CDR3 is TGTGCCAGCAGTGACGAGGGGGCATCGGCTGGAAACACCATATATTTT. Residues: CASSDEGASAGNTIYF.

This clonotype was detected only once. This chain uses TRBV20-1 with TRBJ2-6, with D perhaps given as TRBD1 or TRBD2 (5 bases each). The CDR3 loop spans 14 amino acids. V was trimmed by 5 bases and J by 2 bases, leaving 10 bases between them. Germline V lookup: CDR1 DFQATT, CDR2 SNEGSKA (reference sequence). The CDR3 sequence is CSAGDVAGANVLTF. The CDR3, as DNA: TGCAGTGCTGGGGACGTTGCTGGGGCCAACGTCCTGACTTTC.

As to this clonotype: This is likely a read error, given that the CDR3 carries no conserved phenylalanine or tryptophan at its end. The CDR3 reads CASSTSGSSYGQYC. In DNA form, the CDR3 reads TGTGCCAGCAGCACCTCCGGGAGCTCCTACGGGCAGTACTGC. The chain carries TRBV12-3 or TRBV12-4 and TRBJ2-7; D is possibly TRBD2 (6 bases). CDR3 length: 14 amino acids.

In this sample, this clonotype turned up many times. This chain joins TRBV12-3 or TRBV12-4 and TRBJ2-5, with 10 nucleotides matching TRBD2. The CDR3 runs 16 residues. V dropped 5 bases and J dropped 4; count of bases not matched to a gene: 10. The chain's CDR3 is CASSPQAGGDGETQYF. Written as DNA, the CDR3 is TGTGCCAGCAGTCCACAAGCGGGGGGGGACGGAGAGACCCAGTACTTC.

This clonotype was seen many times. For the CDR3, the DNA is TGCAGTGCTATGAAGGCGGGGAGCACAGATACGCAGTATTTT. Its translation is CSAMKAGSTDTQYF. The rearrangement uses TRBV20-1 and TRBJ2-3; possibly TRBD2 for D (6 bases). The CDR3 totals 14 residues. Per the germline V gene, CDR1 is DFQATT and CDR2 is SNEGSKA (reference sequence). V gave up 4 bases and J gave up 0 bases, with 11 bases separating them.

This clonotype was observed a few times. In DNA form, the CDR3 reads TGCAGTGCTAGGTCCCACAGCGGGTATTACGAGCAGTACTTC. Translation gives CSARSHSGYYEQYF. The V call is TRBV20-1, the J call TRBJ2-7, with D maybe TRBD2 (6 bases). The CDR3 runs to 14 residues. Germline CDR1 DFQATT, CDR2 SNEGSKA (reference sequence). V was trimmed by 3 bases and J by 4 bases, leaving 16 bases between them.

This clonotype appeared many times. The gene calls are TRBV20-1 and TRBJ2-3, with D possibly being TRBD2 (6 bases). The germline V gene has CDR1 DFQATT and CDR2 SNEGSKA (reference sequence). This CDR3 comprises 12 residues. V was shortened by 8 bases and J by 2 bases, with 11 bases between the two germline ends. DNA of the CDR3: TGCAGTTCCGGGACTTACACAGATACGCAGTATTTT. Protein sequence: CSSGTYTDTQYF.

The rearrangement joins TRBV6-1 to TRBJ1-1; a possible D gene is TRBD1 (5 bases). Trimming shortened V by 5 bases and J by 0 bases, and 16 bases separated the two germline ends. The germline V gene has CDR1 MNHNS and CDR2 SASEGT. There are 16 residues in the CDR3. This chain's CDR3 is CASSRGSRGVNTEAFF. CDR3 nucleotides: TGTGCCAGCAGTCGGGGGAGTAGAGGGGTGAACACTGAAGCTTTCTTT.

This clonotype was detected many times. V is TRBV9 and J is TRBJ1-1, with D unresolved. The V gene lost 0 bases and the J gene lost 4 bases, with 10 bases spanning the gap. The germline CDR1 and CDR2 sequences are SGDLS and YYNGEE. There are 14 residues in the CDR3. The CDR3 coding sequence is TGTGCCAGCAGCGTAGCGTCGGCGCGCACTGAAGCTTTCTTT. This codes for CASSVASARTEAFF.

This clonotype was observed at least ten times. This chain connects TRBV7-2 to TRBJ2-7, with D perhaps matching TRBD2 (5 bases). The V gene's germline CDR1 is SGHTA and CDR2 FQGNSA. V was trimmed by 4 bases and J by 3 bases, leaving 13 bases between them. The CDR3 extends over 14 amino acids. DNA of the CDR3: TGTGCCAGCAGCTCTAGGAGCGGTTTCTACGAGCAGTACTTC. This codes for CASSSRSGFYEQYF.

This clonotype appeared many times. V and J are TRBV7-2 and TRBJ1-1; D is unresolved. Per germline, CDR1 SGHTA and CDR2 FQGNSA. V was cut by 1 base and J by 0 bases, with 9 bases left in between. The length of the CDR3 is 15 residues. The CDR3 region has the DNA TGTGCCAGCAGCTTAGTAGTTCAGATGAACACTGAAGCTTTCTTT. Translation gives CASSLVVQMNTEAFF. Full variable domain (rest looked up from reference TRBV7-2 and TRBJ1-1): GAGVSQSPSNKVTEKGKDVELRCDPISGHTALYWYRQSLGQGLEFLIYFQGNSAPDKSGLPSDRFSAERTGGSVSTLTIQRTQQEDSAVYLCASSLVVQMNTEAFFGQGTRLTVV.

The CDR3 is CASSDSYRDSLYSNQPQHF. DNA for the CDR3: TGTGCCAGCAGTGACTCGTACCGGGACAGCCTTTATAGCAATCAGCCCCAGCATTTT. The chain employs TRBV6-1 and TRBJ1-5; TRBD1 aligns across 7 bases. Germline CDR1 is MNHNS and CDR2 is SASEGT. The CDR3 is 19 amino acids. Unmatched junction bases numbered 14, after V lost 3 bases and J lost 0 bases.

This clonotype has a count of ten or more. The rearrangement uses TRBV3-1 and TRBJ2-1; no firm D call. V was cut by 6 bases and J by 4 bases, with 10 bases left in between. This CDR3 is 13 amino acids long. Germline lookup yields CDR1 LGHDT and CDR2 YNNKEL (reference sequence). The CDR3 coding sequence is TGTGCCAGCAGGAACGGGCAATACAATGAGCAGTTCTTC. Amino acids: CASRNGQYNEQFF.

This clonotype has ten or more counts. The V call is TRBV27, the J call TRBJ1-1; D is perhaps TRBD1 (5 bases). The germline V gene has CDR1 MNHEY and CDR2 SMNVEV (reference sequence). This CDR3 is 14 amino acids long. The V end lost 2 bases, the J end lost 11 bases, and 18 bases lay between the germline ends. Written as DNA, the CDR3 is TGTGCCAGCAGTTTAGCGGGGGACGGGAGAGTGGCTTTCTTT. It yields the protein CASSLAGDGRVAFF.

This clonotype came up many times. The V and J genes are TRBV9 and TRBJ1-2, with a tentative D call TRBD1 (6 bases). Germline loops: CDR1 SGDLS, CDR2 YYNGEE. V shed 0 bases and J shed 0 bases, with 12 bases lying between them. The CDR3 contains 16 residues. CDR3 sequence: CASSVGTAISNYGYTF. The CDR3 nucleotides are TGTGCCAGCAGCGTAGGGACAGCGATATCTAACTATGGCTACACCTTC.

This clonotype was recorded a few times. The CDR3: CASSSSGTGYQPQHF. CDR3 DNA: TGTGCCAGCAGTTCCTCCGGGACAGGGTATCAGCCCCAGCATTTT. The chain links TRBV28 to TRBJ1-5; 9 bases fit TRBD1. Germline CDR1 MDHEN, CDR2 SYDVKM. The CDR3 has 15 residues. V lost 4 bases, J lost 5 bases, and 6 bases stayed unmatched.

There are many counts of this clonotype. The V and J genes are TRBV6-1 and TRBJ2-3, with no clear D. There are 15 residues in the CDR3. Germline loops: CDR1 MNHNS, CDR2 SASEGT. V gave up 7 bases and J gave up 0 bases, with 14 bases separating them. The CDR3 DNA reads TGTGCCAGCACGCCCCTGGATACTAGCACAGATACGCAGTATTTT. The encoded protein is CASTPLDTSTDTQYF.

As for this clonotype: Germline is not matched at one junction end, which may reflect a read error. The rearrangement uses TRBV28 and TRBJ2-5, with 10 bases lining up with TRBD2. Germline V CDR1 and CDR2: MDHEN, SYDVKM. The CDR3 extends over 15 amino acids. Here the CDR3 DNA reads TGTGCCGGCAGTCCGAGCGGGAGGGCCGAAGAGACCCAGTACTTC. Its translation is CAGSPSGRAEETQYF.

This clonotype appeared many times. The chain carries TRBV3-1 and TRBJ2-1; D may be TRBD2 (5 bases). Germline CDR1 and CDR2: LGHDT and YNNKEL (reference sequence). V lost 6 bases to trimming and J lost 4 bases, with 13 bases between them. CDR3 size: 14 residues. The CDR3 region is CASSPILDYNEQFF. The CDR3 nucleotides read TGTGCCAGCAGTCCGATACTAGATTACAATGAGCAGTTCTTC.

This clonotype was counted ten times or more. CDR3 DNA: TGTGCCAGCAGTTTCGGGCGGGACGAGCAGTACTTC. Translated: CASSFGRDEQYF. The V and J genes are TRBV12-3 or TRBV12-4 and TRBJ2-7; possible D gene TRBD2, 5 bases. CDR3 length: 12 amino acids. Trimming left V 3 bases short and J 5 bases short, with 8 bases between.

This clonotype has ten or more counts. The V call is TRBV6-5, the J call TRBJ1-2; D ambiguous. Germline values: CDR1 MNHEY, CDR2 SVGAGI. CDR3 length: 18 amino acids. Trimming took 0 bases from V and 1 from J, leaving 18 bases between them. The CDR3 DNA is TGTGCCAGCAGTTACTCGAGAAGCGTGACGCCAGATAACTATGGCTACACCTTC. This codes for CASSYSRSVTPDNYGYTF.

This clonotype showed up many times. The V call is TRBV9, the J call TRBJ2-3; D remains ambiguous. The V gene lost 0 bases and the J gene lost 2 bases, with 10 bases spanning the gap. This CDR3 region has 15 residues. Germline CDR1 SGDLS, CDR2 YYNGEE. This chain's CDR3 is CASSVDYLTTDTQYF. DNA for the CDR3: TGTGCCAGCAGCGTAGATTACCTCACCACAGATACGCAGTATTTT.

This sequence joins TRBV27 and TRBJ2-2; TRBD2 aligns across 7 bases. CDR3 size: 14 residues. Germline loops: CDR1 MNHEY, CDR2 SMNVEV (reference sequence). V was pared by 3 bases and J by 3 bases, with 1 base of the junction left unmatched. CDR3 DNA: TGTGCCAGCAGTTTGGCGGGGGACACCGGGGAGCTGTTTTTT. The encoded protein is CASSLAGDTGELFF.

This clonotype came up a few times. The rearrangement links TRBV6-5 to TRBJ1-3; 9 nucleotides align to TRBD1. J gave up 3 bases and V 3 bases, and 6 bases lay outside the gene matches. The germline V gene has CDR1 MNHEY and CDR2 SVGAGI. The CDR3 consists of 16 residues. CDR3 DNA: TGTGCCAGCAGTTATGGCGGGGACAGGGATGGAAACACCATATATTTT. Protein sequence: CASSYGGDRDGNTIYF.